The clone carrying this T cell receptor beta chain occurred a few times. Its antigen is still unknown. The read gets to within 3 residues of the CDR3 end, and the germline J gene fills in the rest. The CDR3 is 15 residues long. Germline V CDR1 and CDR2: KGHSH, LQKENI. This sample was included in a study of T cell clonality in common variable immunodeficiency. TCRdb keeps only in-frame clones here, not all; method: immunoSEQ multiplex PCR. The sample is made up of some 52,000 clones, none counted only once. Study-wide points: Fewer deletions and N-nucleotide insertions were reportedly seen in common variable immunodeficiency TCR beta sequences.

Sequencing used peripheral blood mononuclear cells. This TCR derives from a person aged 18 to 75 in good health. V and J are TRBV18 and TRBJ2-3; 7 bases agree with TRBD1. The CDR3 DNA, read in part, is TGTGCCAGCTCCCAAAATGACAGGGCCGGGGAGACG. Translated, it gives CASSQNDRAGET. The CDR3, in full, reads CASSQNDRAGETQYF.